The present T cell receptor beta chain was sequenced within a study of shared clonotypes between healthy human individuals (dated by TCRdb to 2020 to 2021). At the level of the whole study: The cohort included three men and a couple of women between 18 and 49 years of age. Libraries were prepared and TCR repertoires were sequenced by different laboratories using diverse techniques, in order to increase sequencing depth and limit assay-specific biases. For each donor, CD4 naive and CD4 memory were each given three plates, CD8 naive was given two plates, and CD8 memory was given one plate. The study deeply sequenced blood TCR repertoires of about 5 healthy adults to estimate repertoire size and the extent of clonotype sharing between individuals. Per donor, leukapheresis produced somewhere between about 0.94 and 10 billion PBMCs. Overall study results and their limits: Estimated clonotype richness was generally larger for naive than for memory subsets. Incomplete sequencing was indicated by rarefaction of sorted-subset datasets, despite the large sequencing depth. Because the study included only a small number of donors, the genetic and exposure-history diversity represented was limited. Sampling was restricted to blood, and TCR repertoires in tissues likely differ from the TCR repertoires found in blood. Based on pairwise subsampling, the degree of clonotype sharing among donors was expected to be affected by sequencing depth. Compared with non-shared clonotypes, the clonotypes found in all four sorted-subset donors had higher generation probabilities. Sharing across a few donors was observed for 5% to 6.5% of naive CD4, under 4% of naive CD8, about 2.5% of memory CD4, and less than 0.45% of memory CD8 clonotypes.

As regards this clone: The specificity of this receptor is unknown. Base qualities are not at hand, and no much larger clone is one base apart. The sample contains more than one DNA sequence encoding this CDR3.

V is pared back by 2 bases and J by 2 bases, with 10 bases lying between the germline termini. Based on the germline V gene, the CDR1 and CDR2 sequences are SGHTA and FQGNSA. CDR3 length: 14 amino acids, cysteine to phenylalanine. Only the CDR3 DNA is retained, 42 bases long and in frame from the first base. Using the deep immunoSEQ assay, multiplex PCR amplified TCR CDR3 regions from genomic DNA. Extracted genomic DNA from each cell subset was spread evenly across all wells of several immunoSEQ 96-well plates, with each plate serving as a replicate. For sorted subsets, roughly 200 ng of genomic DNA, equivalent to 25,000 to 35,000 T cell genomes, went into each replicate PCR. Purified libraries were measured with a Qubit 3.0 fluorometer, size-checked on a Bioanalyzer 2100, and measured again with the KAPA Library Quantification kit. Each immunoSEQ 96-well plate was sequenced on its own single-read 150-cycle Illumina NextSeq 550 flow cell. Processing in the source paper ran as follows. Because the immunoSEQ output included only junctional sequences and no quality scores, the filtering could not be the same as the filtering used for full-length reads. Sequences were annotated with PyIR, a Python wrapper for IgBLAST v1.9, using IMGT germline references to assign V/J genes and CDR3. Any read was removed if the V/J assignment was weak (E-value above 1e-6), the CDR3 was missing, or the read contained stop codons, out-of-frame junctions, or ambiguous translated residues. V3J clonotypes were defined as sequences sharing an identical inferred V gene, J gene, and CDR3 amino acid sequence. Percentage overlap between repertoires was computed as shared unique clonotypes divided by the size of the smaller repertoire. RTK rarefaction, the Chao1 estimator, and Recon v2.1 estimates of unobserved clonotypes were used to assess repertoire richness. For all TCRbeta clonotypes obtained by the gDNA method from a handful of donors, generation probabilities were computed with OLGA. TCRdb re-hosts the immuneACCESS table, in-frame sequences only. Its copies lack some clones; in the studies checked, an unresolved V gene accounts for under half of them, and the cause for the rest is not known. D and trimming come from the DNA, and the V and J calls and clone size come from that table. Here the sample has about 800,000 clones; 90% to 97% occur a single time. The ten top clones hold roughly 0.23% of the sample.

CD8 naive samples consisted of CD45RO-negative cells that were positively selected for CCR7, yielding a CD45RA+CCR7+ population without TemRA cells. The donors were healthy, HIV-negative adults with no recently reported acute infections or vaccinations. Every donor was a Caucasian adult living in Nashville, Tennessee, USA. After blood collection by leukapheresis, PBMCs were isolated using Ficoll-Histopaque density gradient centrifugation and then cryopreserved in the vapor phase of liquid nitrogen. Purity and quantity of every magnetically sorted T cell population were checked by analytical flow cytometry. Genomic DNA was isolated from every sorted fraction and measured by UV absorbance on a Nanodrop 2000c.

This sequence was found in a man aged 25 to 40 in good health. The sequenced sample consisted of naive CD8+ T cells sorted from blood. In the paper's terms, the cell subset or site label means: CD45RA+CCR7+. The V and J genes are TRBV7-2 and TRBJ2-7; TRBD1 is a weak D gene call, 5 bases matching. The CDR3 amino acid sequence is: CASSLMGLTYEQYF. The sequence in DNA is TGTGCCAGCAGCTTAATGGGGCTAACCTACGAGCAGTACTTC.